These 17 T cell receptor gamma chains originate from one sample sequenced in a study of Vδ1+ human thymocytes. RNA was extracted from the cells and then reverse transcribed. Multiplex PCR used pooled V-gene forward primers and a constant-region reverse primer to amplify CDR3s. TCRdb re-identified clones in the multiplex PCR reads via CATT. The profile covers tens of thousands of gamma-chain clones, with 20% appearing a single time and about 2% taken by the ten largest. Study-wide results and caveats: Highly polyclonal TRG and TRD repertoires with Gaussian CDR3 length distributions appeared in thymus.

No cognate antigen is known for these TCRs. Sequencing was performed on Vdelta1+ gamma-delta thymocytes from the thymus. As to subset: FACS-sorted CD3+ TCRalphabeta- TCRVdelta1+ TCRVdelta2- thymocytes. The source is a girl under three years old who had congenital heart surgery.

The chain employs TRGV8 and TRGJP1. With 5 bases clipped from V and 4 bases from J, the junction kept 4 bases outside the gene matches. CDR3 size: 13 residues. Germline assignment: CDR1 VENAVY and CDR2 YDSYNSRV. This CDR3 reads CATWVLTGWFKIF. CDR3 sequence (DNA): TGTGCCACCTGGGTTCTCACTGGTTGGTTCAAGATATTT.

V and J are TRGV2 and TRGJ1 or TRGJ2. From germline, CDR1 is EGSNGY and CDR2 YDSYNSKV. Unmatched junction bases numbered 9, after V lost 1 base and J lost 3 bases. CDR3 size: 15 residues. This CDR3 reads CATWDGRPPYYKKLF. The CDR3 DNA reads TGTGCCACCTGGGACGGAAGGCCCCCTTATTATAAGAAACTCTTT.

For this clone: The same CDR3 arises from other DNA sequences in this sample as well. This chain connects TRGV4 to TRGJ1 or TRGJ2. The CDR3 has 14 amino acids. The germline V gene has CDR1 EGSTGY and CDR2 YDSYTSSV. V shed 4 bases, J shed 4 bases, and the junction held 10 bases outside the gene matches. The CDR3 DNA follows: TGTGCCACCTGGGACGGCCGAGGGTATTATAAGAAACTCTTT. Translated: CATWDGRGYYKKLF.

This clone has more than one count but fewer than ten. The chain joins TRGV4 to TRGJ1 or TRGJ2. Germline trimming cut 3 bases from V and 8 bases from J; bases unmatched to any gene: 7. Germline CDR1 EGSTGY, CDR2 YDSYTSSV. This CDR3 comprises 12 residues. This CDR3 is CATWDCGNKKLF. DNA of the CDR3: TGTGCCACCTGGGATTGTGGGAATAAGAAACTCTTT.

V gene TRGV9 combines with J gene TRGJ1 or TRGJ2. The CDR3 runs 15 residues. Germline V gene sequence: CDR1 GITISATS, CDR2 ISYDGTV (reference sequence). Trimming at V came to 0 bases and at J to 5 bases, leaving 10 bases not matched to a gene. CDR3 region: CALWEVESGNYKKLF. The DNA for the CDR3 is TGTGCCTTGTGGGAGGTGGAAAGTGGGAATTATAAGAAACTCTTT.

As for this clone: A much larger clone lies a single base off, so this may be a read error. The same CDR3 also results from other DNA sequences found in this sample. V usage is TRGV2 and J usage is TRGJ1 or TRGJ2. This CDR3 region has 12 residues. Germline V gene data show CDR1 as EGSNGY and CDR2 as YDSYNSKV. Trimming took 0 bases from V and 8 from J; bases not matched to a gene: 4. For the CDR3, the DNA is TGTGCCACCTGGGACGGGCGACATAAGAAACTCTTT. Amino acid sequence: CATWDGRHKKLF.

This clone was counted a few times. This chain connects TRGV8 to TRGJP. The germline V gene encodes CDR1 VENAVY and CDR2 YDSYNSRV. This CDR3 has 16 amino acids. V shed 3 bases and J 4 bases; nucleotides not matched to a gene: 3. The CDR3 is CATWDEQELGKKIKVF. DNA for the CDR3: TGTGCCACCTGGGATGAACAAGAGTTGGGCAAAAAAATCAAGGTATTT.

This clone was recorded a few times. The same CDR3 arises from other DNA sequences in this sample as well. This chain connects TRGV2 to TRGJP2. CDR3 length equals 15 residues. J was trimmed by 5 bases and V by 0 bases; bases with no gene match: 6. CDR1 is EGSNGY and CDR2 is YDSYNSKV in the germline V gene. CDR3 DNA: TGTGCCACCTGGGACGGGCCGGCGAGTGATTGGATCAAGACGTTT. Its translation: CATWDGPASDWIKTF.

In its sample, this clone was seen a few times. This rearrangement joins TRGV9 to TRGJ1 or TRGJ2. V shed 4 bases and J 4 bases; nucleotides not matched to a gene: 7. There are 13 residues in the CDR3. Germline V gives CDR1 GITISATS, CDR2 ISYDGTV (reference sequence). The CDR3: CALWDSPYYKKLF. Written as DNA, the CDR3 is TGTGCCTTGTGGGATTCCCCCTATTATAAGAAACTCTTT.

As for this clone: Other DNA sequences in the same sample also yield this CDR3. The chain carries TRGV8 and TRGJP2. The CDR3 covers 15 residues. Germline loops: CDR1 VENAVY, CDR2 YDSYNSRV. J lost 5 bases, V lost 0 bases, and 6 bases had no gene match. CDR3 nucleotides: TGTGCCACCTGGGATAGGCCTGGGAGTGATTGGATCAAGACGTTT. Amino acids: CATWDRPGSDWIKTF.

On this clone itself: This may be a read error: a much more frequent sequence differs by one nucleotide. This sample includes further DNA sequences coding for the same CDR3. The chain employs TRGV4 and TRGJ1 or TRGJ2. Trimming removed 5 bases from V and 3 bases from J; junction bases left unmatched: 4. Germline CDR1 reads EGSTGY; CDR2 reads YDSYTSSV. The CDR3 has 12 residues. In nucleotides, the CDR3 is TGTGCCACCTGGGTTACTTATTATAAGAAACTCTTT. Translation: CATWVTYYKKLF.

This clone is medium-sized. Just one base apart from a much larger clone, this may be a read error. The identical CDR3 is also encoded by other nucleotide sequences in the sample. The V call is TRGV8, the J call TRGJP2. Germline loops: CDR1 VENAVY, CDR2 YDSYNSRV. This CDR3 region has 13 residues. CDR3 loop: CATWDRSDWIKTF. CDR3 coding DNA: TGTGCCACCTGGGATAGGAGTGATTGGATCAAGACGTTT.

This clone was found a few times. A clone one base away is much larger, so this may be a read error. The rearrangement uses TRGV2 and TRGJ1 or TRGJ2. CDR3 length: 13 amino acids. V dropped 3 bases and J dropped 5; count of bases not matched to a gene: 7. From germline, CDR1 is EGSNGY and CDR2 YDSYNSKV. The CDR3 nucleotides read TGTGCCACCTGGGACAGGATGGATTATAAGAAACTCTTT. Its protein is CATWDRMDYKKLF.

The rearrangement joins TRGV4 to TRGJ1 or TRGJ2. V was clipped by 2 bases and J by 10 bases; unmatched bases: 11. Per the germline V gene, CDR1 is EGSTGY and CDR2 is YDSYTSSV. This CDR3 has 13 residues. CDR3 nucleotide sequence: TGTGCCACCTGGGATGTAGTCACGGCGAAGAAACTCTTT. It yields the protein CATWDVVTAKKLF.

The sample holds a few counts of this clone. The sample holds other DNA sequences that translate to the same CDR3. The chain is built from TRGV8 and TRGJ1 or TRGJ2. Germline CDR1 reads VENAVY; CDR2 reads YDSYNSRV. Trimming removed 4 bases from V and 7 bases from J; junction bases left unmatched: 4. This CDR3 region has 11 residues. CDR3 DNA: TGTGCCACCTGGGAGGAGTATAAGAAACTCTTT. It codes for CATWEEYKKLF.

As regards this clone: This sample also contains other DNA sequences that code for the same CDR3. The gene calls are TRGV9 and TRGJ1 or TRGJ2. The junction had 2 bases not matched to a gene; V was cut back by 4 bases and J by 2 bases. The CDR3 is 12 amino acids. CDR1 GITISATS and CDR2 ISYDGTV come from the germline V gene (reference sequence). The CDR3 here is CALWEHYYKKLF. The CDR3 DNA reads as TGTGCCTTGTGGGAACATTATTATAAGAAACTCTTT.

There are a few counts of this clone. A much larger clone lies a single base off, so this may be a read error. Other DNA sequences in the sample encode the same CDR3. This sequence joins TRGV8 and TRGJ1 or TRGJ2. Trimming removed 0 bases from V and 0 bases from J; junction bases left unmatched: 2. CDR1 is VENAVY and CDR2 is YDSYNSRV in the germline V gene. The CDR3 contains 14 residues. CDR3 residues: CATWDRSNYYKKLF. CDR3 in DNA: TGTGCCACCTGGGATAGGTCGAATTATTATAAGAAACTCTTT.